This T cell receptor beta chain came from a study of cytomegalovirus exposure and HLA in healthy donors. Whole-study findings and limits: The majority of TCR sequences were rare, yet some public TCRs appeared in many donors.

PCR was performed using 60 Vbeta and 13 Jbeta primers. Measured with immunoSEQ multiplex PCR; TCRdb has only the in-frame clones, and not every one. There are around 140,000 clones in the sample; around 87% occur only once, and more than 4% lies in the top ten. V lost 0 bases to trimming and J lost 5 bases, with 9 bases between them. Germline CDR1 and CDR2: LGHNA and YSLEER. The CDR3 totals 14 residues. Healthy bone marrow donors formed the donor group. As for this clone: Its target is unknown.

This clonotype was sampled from a woman in her thirties in good health and CMV-seronegative. This chain links TRBV4-3 with TRBJ2-3, with no clear D. Sequencing was performed on PBMCs. CDR3 DNA: TGCGCCAGCAGCCAAGAGAGTCCGGGAGATACGCAGTATTTT. This codes for CASSQESPGDTQYF.